These T cell receptor beta chains were read from a single sample in a study of quantifying T cell responses using KT2 cells. TCRdb re-called the UMI-ligation and nested PCR reads with MiXCR, one entry per CDR3 protein. This table has approximately 57,000 distinct CDR3 sequences, 12% appearing once. Input material: PBMCs spiked with cells of the T cell clone KT2. Receptors originate from a human donor. The CDR3 runs from the conserved cysteine through the conserved F or W. A D gene is named only where the DNA matches it firmly. Clone size is given for some rows only: seen once, a few or many times, or a class if the clone is expanded.

many | TRBJ2-5 | TRBD1 | TRBV20-1 | CSARDLGQGARTQYF | TGCAGTGCTAGAGACTTGGGACAGGGGGCGCGTACCCAGTACTTC
few | TRBJ1-1 | TRBD1 | TRBV5-1 | CASSNPQGANTEAFF | TGCGCCAGCAGCAACCCACAGGGGGCGAACACTGAAGCTTTCTTT
few | TRBJ2-1 | TRBD1 | TRBV30 | CAWSVETGGSYNEQFF | TGTGCCTGGAGTGTGGAGACAGGGGGATCCTACAATGAGCAGTTCTTC
few | TRBJ2-1 | NA | TRBV30 | CAGTSRGNEQFF | TGTGCCGGTACTAGCCGGGGGAATGAGCAGTTCTTC
many | TRBJ1-1 | NA | TRBV20-1 | CSARDHPWGGAGDTEAFF | TGCAGTGCTAGAGATCACCCCTGGGGGGGGGCAGGGGACACTGAAGCTTTCTTT
many | TRBJ2-5 | NA | TRBV6-6 | CASSPQGPQETQYF | TGTGCCAGCAGCCCTCAGGGGCCCCAAGAGACCCAGTACTTC
few | TRBJ2-3 | TRBD2 | TRBV5-1 | CASSRLAGGQLADTQYF | TGCGCCAGCAGTAGACTAGCGGGGGGGCAGCTGGCAGATACGCAGTATTTT
NA | TRBJ2-3 | TRBD2 | TRBV20-1 | CSAGAGVRDTQYF | TGCAGTGCTGGAGCGGGAGTCAGGGATACGCAGTATTTT
NA | TRBJ2-2 | TRBD1 | TRBV29-1 | CSVRGQFGTGELFF | TGCAGCGTGAGGGGACAGTTCGGCACCGGGGAGCTGTTTTTT
NA | TRBJ1-1 | NA | TRBV10-3 | CAISEPGGATEAFF | TGTGCCATCAGTGAGCCCGGTGGAGCCACTGAAGCTTTCTTT
few | TRBJ2-1 | NA | TRBV6-6 | CASSGRQTNYNEQFF | TGTGCCAGCAGTGGCCGGCAGACTAATTACAATGAGCAGTTCTTC
NA | TRBJ2-3 | NA | TRBV18 | CASSPGGGTSTDTQYF | TGTGCCAGCTCACCTGGAGGGGGTACTAGCACAGATACGCAGTATTTT
many | TRBJ2-1 | TRBD2 | TRBV7-6 | CASSSPSSGRNEQFF | TGTGCCAGCAGCTCCCCTTCCAGCGGGAGGAATGAGCAGTTCTTC
many | TRBJ2-1 | TRBD2 | TRBV6-2/TRBV6-3 | CASSHQRGPYNEQFF | TGTGCCAGCAGTCACCAGCGGGGGCCTTACAATGAGCAGTTCTTC
many | TRBJ1-5 | NA | TRBV5-5 | CASSLDSYQPQHF | TGTGCCAGCAGCTTGGACAGTTATCAGCCCCAGCATTTT
few | TRBJ2-7 | NA | TRBV2 | CASKEVEQYF | TGTGCCAGCAAAGAGGTGGAGCAGTACTTC
few | TRBJ1-6 | NA | TRBV15 | CATKRGSYNSPLHF | TGTGCCACCAAGAGGGGCTCCTATAATTCACCCCTCCACTTT
NA | TRBJ1-1 | NA | TRBV6-6 | CASSTDRNTEAFF | TGTGCCAGCAGCACAGACAGGAACACTGAAGCTTTCTTT
NA | TRBJ2-3 | TRBD2 | TRBV2 | CASRRGSTDTQYF | TGTGCCAGCAGGCGGGGGAGCACAGATACGCAGTATTTT
NA | TRBJ2-5 | NA | TRBV7-2 | CASNMDIQETQYF | TGTGCCAGCAATATGGACATACAAGAGACCCAGTACTTC
NA | TRBJ2-1 | TRBD2 | TRBV2 | CSSRESGSWYNEQFF | TGTTCCAGCAGAGAGAGCGGGAGTTGGTACAATGAGCAGTTCTTC
NA | TRBJ2-5 | NA | TRBV3-1 | CATGAATWYQETQYF | TGTGCGACCGGCGCCGCTACTTGGTACCAAGAGACCCAGTACTTC
NA | TRBJ2-7 | NA | TRBV20-1 | CSAQGVTYEQYF | TGCAGTGCCCAGGGCGTAACCTACGAGCAGTACTTC
NA | TRBJ2-3 | TRBD1 | TRBV7-7 | CASSRDSGTGDTQYF | TGTGCTAGCAGCCGGGACAGCGGTACGGGAGATACGCAGTATTTT
few | TRBJ2-4 | NA | TRBV7-9 | CASSSDGGAKNIQYF | TGTGCCAGCAGCTCGGACGGAGGGGCCAAAAACATTCAGTACTTC
NA | TRBJ1-3 | NA | TRBV12-3/TRBV12-4 | CASSLPRSGNTIYF | TGTGCCAGCAGTTTACCGAGGTCTGGAAACACCATATATTTT
few | TRBJ1-4 | NA | TRBV7-9 | CASSLVEKLFF | TGTGCCAGCAGCTTGGTTGAAAAACTGTTTTTT
many | TRBJ2-4 | NA | TRBV6-2/TRBV6-3 | CASSYSGVDIQYF | TGTGCCAGCAGTTACTCTGGGGTGGACATTCAGTACTTC
NA | TRBJ2-7 | NA | TRBV5-1 | CASSWGRETGAYEQYF | TGCGCCAGCAGCTGGGGGAGAGAGACAGGCGCCTACGAGCAGTACTTC
NA | TRBJ2-1 | NA | TRBV19 | CASTADPSSYNEQFF | TGTGCCAGTACCGCGGATCCGAGCTCCTACAATGAGCAGTTCTTC
few | TRBJ1-2 | NA | TRBV20-1 | CSAIGEVDSRYGYTF | TGCAGTGCTATTGGAGAGGTGGATTCCCGCTATGGCTACACCTTC
few | TRBJ1-1 | TRBD1 | TRBV5-1 | CASSSIGQGDTEAFF | TGCGCCAGCAGCTCTATCGGACAGGGGGACACTGAAGCTTTCTTT
NA | TRBJ2-3 | NA | TRBV21-1 | CASSHGGTATDTQYF | TGTGCCAGCAGCCATGGGGGGACAGCCACAGATACGCAGTATTTT
NA | TRBJ2-5 | NA | TRBV4-1 | CASSLTLPETQYF | TGCGCCAGCAGCCTTACCCTCCCGGAGACCCAGTACTTC
few | TRBJ2-3 | TRBD2 | TRBV7-9 | CASSPYSSGRLRTDTQYF | TGTGCCAGCAGTCCCTACTCTAGCGGGAGATTGAGGACAGATACGCAGTATTTT
NA | TRBJ1-1 | NA | TRBV3-1 | CASSLRQAGDEAFF | TGTGCCAGCAGCCTTCGACAGGCCGGAGATGAAGCTTTCTTT
NA | TRBJ1-6 | TRBD1 | TRBV11-2 | CASSFRGTGESRNSPLHF | TGTGCCAGCAGCTTTAGGGGGACAGGGGAAAGTCGTAATTCACCCCTCCACTTT
few | TRBJ1-1 | NA | TRBV4-1 | CASSGGLGTEAFF | TGCGCCAGCTCCGGAGGTCTCGGGACTGAAGCTTTCTTT
few | TRBJ2-7 | TRBD1 | TRBV5-1 | CASSWGGQGSSYEQYF | TGCGCCAGCAGCTGGGGGGGACAGGGTTCCTCCTACGAGCAGTACTTC
NA | TRBJ2-3 | NA | TRBV12-3/TRBV12-4 | CASRQGLGTDTQYF | TGTGCCAGCAGACAGGGTTTGGGCACAGATACGCAGTATTTT
NA | TRBJ1-2 | TRBD1 | TRBV20-1 | CSARDRTGLFYGYTF | TGCAGTGCTAGAGACCGGACAGGGTTATTCTATGGCTACACCTTC
many | TRBJ1-1 | NA | TRBV28 | CASIDSLGQKNTEAFF | TGTGCCAGCATCGATTCGTTGGGCCAGAAGAACACTGAAGCTTTCTTT
NA | TRBJ1-4 | NA | TRBV20-1 | CSASFFEKLFF | TGCAGTGCTAGTTTTTTCGAAAAACTGTTTTTT
NA | TRBJ1-4 | NA | TRBV20-1 | CSAIHTRSREKLFF | TGCAGTGCCATCCACACAAGGAGCAGGGAAAAACTGTTTTTT
NA | TRBJ1-5 | NA | TRBV3-1 | CASSQGHSNQPQHF | TGTGCCAGCAGCCAGGGACACAGCAATCAGCCCCAGCATTTT
few | TRBJ2-1 | NA | TRBV27 | CASTLDYYTLNEQFF | TGTGCCAGCACCCTGGACTACTACACACTCAATGAGCAGTTCTTC
many | TRBJ2-5 | NA | TRBV6-2/TRBV6-3 | CASGPREQETQYF | TGTGCCAGCGGTCCCAGGGAACAAGAGACCCAGTACTTC
many | TRBJ1-5 | NA | TRBV7-8 | CASSDGQPNQPQHF | TGTGCCAGCAGCGACGGACAGCCCAATCAGCCCCAGCATTTT
once | TRBJ2-4 | NA | TRBV14 | CASSQGGLTLAKNIQYF | TGTGCCAGCAGCCAAGGAGGCCTAACGCTAGCCAAAAACATTCAGTACTTC
many | TRBJ1-1 | TRBD1 | TRBV20-1 | CSACPLQGDRVEAFF | TGCAGTGCTTGCCCTCTACAGGGGGACCGGGTTGAAGCTTTCTTT
NA | TRBJ2-1 | NA | TRBV2 | CASSQPNEQFF | TGTGCCAGCAGCCAACCGAATGAGCAGTTCTTC
NA | TRBJ1-2 | NA | TRBV4-3 | CASSPLPRGGHGYTF | TGCGCCAGCAGCCCCCTCCCTCGGGGGGGGCATGGCTACACCTTC
NA | TRBJ2-7 | TRBD2 | TRBV7-9 | CASSPGERGHEQYF | TGTGCCAGCAGCCCCGGGGAGCGGGGACACGAGCAGTACTTC
NA | TRBJ1-5 | NA | TRBV19 | CASRSADTRNQPQHF | TGTGCCAGTAGGTCGGCGGACACCCGCAATCAGCCCCAGCATTTT